The 8 T cell receptor beta chains presented below share a single source sample, sequenced in a study of shared clonotypes between healthy human individuals. The table came from immunoSEQ multiplex PCR; TCRdb's copy has only in-frame clones and leaves some out. Of 2 million to 2.5 million clones in the sample, approximately 96% were seen once. The sample consisted of naive CD4+ T cells sorted from blood. Subset defined: CD45RA+ positively selected. All receptors come from a young man in good health.

The genes are TRBV6-5 and TRBJ1-5, with D unresolved. Between the trimmed V and J ends, which lost 6 bases and 0 bases, there was a span of 6 bases. The CDR3 has 13 amino acids. Germline V gene lookup returns CDR1 MNHEY and CDR2 SVGAGI. The DNA of the CDR3 is TGTGCCAGCAGAAGCTTTAGCAATCAGCCCCAGCATTTT. It encodes CASRSFSNQPQHF.

The chain combines TRBV18 with TRBJ1-3; the D is unclear. The CDR3 runs to 14 residues. CDR1 KGHSH and CDR2 LQKENI come from the germline V gene. V was trimmed by 3 bases and J by 13 bases, leaving 19 bases between them. The CDR3 bases are TGTGCCAGCTCACCCCGGTCCGAAACCCCTCATATATATTTT. Protein sequence: CASSPRSETPHIYF.

The chain couples TRBV18 to TRBJ2-7; the match to TRBD1 covers 10 bases. CDR3 length: 16 residues. The germline gives CDR1 KGHSH, CDR2 LQKENI. V dropped 4 bases and J dropped 3; count of bases not matched to a gene: 9. The CDR3, as DNA: TGTGCCAGCTCACAAGGACAGGGGGTCCGTAGCTACGAGCAGTACTTC. Protein sequence: CASSQGQGVRSYEQYF.

This sequence joins TRBV7-9 and TRBJ2-1; D tentatively reads TRBD1 or TRBD2 (5 bases each). Trimming removed 8 bases at V and 10 bases at J, with 12 bases between. The length of the CDR3 is 11 residues. Germline-derived CDR1 and CDR2 are SEHNR and FQNEAQ (reference sequence). CDR3 DNA: TGTGCCAGCCCTGGGGGTAAGGAGCAGTTCTTC. This codes for CASPGGKEQFF.

CDR3 sequence reads: CASSLGLGSGEQYF. The CDR3 bases are TGCGCCAGCAGCTTGGGGCTGGGGTCGGGCGAGCAGTACTTC. The rearrangement joins TRBV5-1 to TRBJ2-7; no definite D call. This CDR3 comprises 14 residues. Germline loops: CDR1 SGHRS, CDR2 YFSETQ. Trimming cost V 0 bases and J 6 bases, with 13 bases left between them.

The chain joins TRBV6-5 to TRBJ1-2; the match to TRBD1 covers 7 bases. Trimming took 5 bases from V and 4 from J; bases not matched to a gene: 7. The CDR3 length is 14 residues. Germline loops: CDR1 MNHEY, CDR2 SVGAGI. The CDR3 DNA reads as TGTGCCAGCAGTATCGACAGGGAGGGCTATGGCTACACCTTC. Translation gives CASSIDREGYGYTF.

The chain has TRBV25-1 and TRBJ2-1; D unresolved. Trimming removed 6 bases at V and 0 bases at J, with 12 bases between. The V gene's germline CDR1 is MGHDK and CDR2 SYGVNS. This CDR3 contains 15 residues. The CDR3 DNA reads as TGTGCCAGCAGGATGACTCGGAGCTCCTACAATGAGCAGTTCTTC. Translating it yields CASRMTRSSYNEQFF.

The chain has TRBV12-5 and TRBJ1-5; a possible D gene is TRBD1 (5 bases). The germline CDR1 and CDR2 sequences are LGHNT and FRNRAP. CDR3 length equals 15 residues. The germline V and J ends were trimmed by 1 base and 4 bases, with 11 bases remaining between them. This CDR3 is CASGLAGGLNQPQHF. DNA of the CDR3: TGTGCTAGTGGTTTGGCGGGGGGTCTAAATCAGCCCCAGCATTTT.